The source of this TCR beta chain is a study of T cells after yellow fever vaccination (dated by TCRdb to between 2018 and 2020). Turning to the overall study: The SMART-Seq v4 Ultra Low Input RNA kit was used to prepare libraries from fractions with low cell numbers. To follow T-cell clones before and after primary and booster YFV17D yellow fever vaccination, bulk TCR alpha and beta repertoires were sequenced over time. The cohort comprised two healthy male donors, one aged 18 to 30 and one aged 30 to 40 years. Bulk PBMC replicates and cell subsets were isolated from blood drawn at multiple timepoints before and after both primary and secondary immunization. Broad study findings and their caveats: A small fraction of clonotypes showed up in both the CD4 and CD8 compartments, probably as a result of convergent recombination. Because only a couple of donors were included in the study, the extent to which the findings can be generalized is limited. Compared with the primary T-cell response, the secondary T-cell response was faster but weaker, reaching its peak on day 5 rather than on day 15. FACS-sorted repertoires could contain abundant contaminating clonotypes from the bulk population, so computational filtering was required. After the booster, most clones that had expanded after primary vaccination were detected again (approximately 95% of CD4 and around nine tenths of CD8), suggesting broad maintenance of memory.

The reads were generated on an Illumina NovaSeq 6000. TCR cDNA was made using 5'RACE template switching, a step that added a universal primer site and unique molecular identifiers. Priming of cDNA synthesis was performed from both the TCR alpha and TCR beta constant segments. Library amplification used two PCR steps, and the second PCR step added sample barcodes and sequencing adapters. Sequencing of libraries was done on Illumina HiSeq 2500 (2x100 bp) or NovaSeq (2x150 bp). The published analysis was carried out like this. MIGEC was used to demultiplex reads and collapse the reads into UMI consensus sequences, and MiXCR was used for V(D)J alignment. Vaccine-responding clonotypes were identified with edgeR using replicate PBMC samples, with FDR below 0.01 and a log2 fold change above 5 up to day 15 being required. Each bulk clonotype received a CD4 or CD8 identity based on whether the sequenced CD4 or CD8 repertoire contained that clonotype at higher abundance. TCRdb applied fastp at Q25 and MiXCR to the public reads, then kept only in-frame beta chains. Entries are consolidated by CDR3 protein sequence, retaining the most common genes and DNA. These V and J calls are TCRdb output, not the study's own analysis. The sample data list about 320,000 distinct CDR3 sequences, and around 4.5% of these were observed just once. The top ten hold roughly a fifth of the sample.

In its sample, this clonotype was seen a few times. Its antigen specificity is not known. No clone much larger than this one lies a single base away; base qualities are absent. The treatment or condition label here, explained by the study, means: live attenuated yellow fever vaccine strain. At every blood-draw timepoint, two biological replicates of bulk PBMCs were collected. A standard Ficoll-Paque protocol was used to isolate PBMCs from peripheral blood. RNA was extracted with TriZol from bulk PBMCs, CD4 and CD8 fractions, and dextramer-positive and dextramer-negative fractions. The junction carries 19 bases between V and J, which are trimmed by 5 bases and 5 bases respectively. The CDR3 runs 16 residues from the cysteine to the phenylalanine. The entry retains the CDR3 DNA only, 48 bases that are in frame from base 1. The germline V gene specifies SGHTA as CDR1 and FQGNSA as CDR2.

The rearrangement combines TRBV7-2 with TRBJ2-1, with the D gene not confidently named. The source was PBMCs, collected 15 days after the yellow fever booster vaccination. The origin of this receptor is a man between 18 and 29 years old who received the YFV17D yellow fever vaccine. The encoded CDR3 is CASSPLGLVGHNEQFF. The nucleotide sequence is given as TGTGCCAGCAGCCCCCTGGGCCTCGTCGGGCACAATGAGCAGTTCTTC.